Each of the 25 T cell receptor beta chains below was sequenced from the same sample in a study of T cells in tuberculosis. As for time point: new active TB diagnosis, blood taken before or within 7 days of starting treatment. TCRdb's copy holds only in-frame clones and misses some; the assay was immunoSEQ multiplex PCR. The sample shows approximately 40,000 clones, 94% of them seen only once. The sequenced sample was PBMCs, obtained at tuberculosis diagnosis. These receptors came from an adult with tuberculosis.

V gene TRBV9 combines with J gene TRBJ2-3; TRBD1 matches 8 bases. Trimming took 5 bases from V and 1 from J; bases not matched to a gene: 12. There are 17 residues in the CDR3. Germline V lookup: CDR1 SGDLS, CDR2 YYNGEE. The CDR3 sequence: CASSPTPGTGGTDTQYF. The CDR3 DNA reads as TGTGCCAGCAGTCCTACACCCGGGACAGGAGGCACAGATACGCAGTATTTT.

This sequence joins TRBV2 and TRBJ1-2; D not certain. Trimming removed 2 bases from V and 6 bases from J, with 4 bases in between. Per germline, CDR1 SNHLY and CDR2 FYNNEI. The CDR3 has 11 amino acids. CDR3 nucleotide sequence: TGTGCCAGCAGTGAATTCAATGGCTACACCTTC. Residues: CASSEFNGYTF.

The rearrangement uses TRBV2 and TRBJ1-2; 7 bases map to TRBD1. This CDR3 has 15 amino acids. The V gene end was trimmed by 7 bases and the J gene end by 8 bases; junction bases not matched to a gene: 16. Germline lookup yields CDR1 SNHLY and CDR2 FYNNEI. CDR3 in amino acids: CASTKGWPGGAGYTF. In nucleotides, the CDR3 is TGTGCCAGCACAAAAGGGTGGCCAGGGGGTGCGGGCTACACCTTC.

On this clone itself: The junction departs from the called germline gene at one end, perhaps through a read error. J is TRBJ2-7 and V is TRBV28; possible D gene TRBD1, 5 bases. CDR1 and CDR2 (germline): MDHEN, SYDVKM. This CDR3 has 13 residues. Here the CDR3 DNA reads TGTGCCAGCAGTTTAGCAGGGTCCTTCGAGCAGTACTTC. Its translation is CASSLAGSFEQYF.

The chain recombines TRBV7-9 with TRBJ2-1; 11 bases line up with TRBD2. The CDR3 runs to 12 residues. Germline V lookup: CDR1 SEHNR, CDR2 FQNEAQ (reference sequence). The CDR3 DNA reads TGTGCTAGCGGGGGGGCTAGTAATGAGCAGTTCTTC. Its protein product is CASGGASNEQFF. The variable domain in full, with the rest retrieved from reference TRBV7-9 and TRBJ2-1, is DTGVSQNPRHKITKRGQNVTFRCDPISEHNRLYWYRQTLGQGPEFLTYFQNEAQLEKSRLLSDRFSAERPKGSFSTLEIQRTEQGDSAMYLCASGGASNEQFFGPGTRLTVL.

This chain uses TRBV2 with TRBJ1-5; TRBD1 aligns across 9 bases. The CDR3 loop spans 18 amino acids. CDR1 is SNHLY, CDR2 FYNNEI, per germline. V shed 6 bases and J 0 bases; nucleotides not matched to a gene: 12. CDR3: CASSATGTGISSNQPQHF. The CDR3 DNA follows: TGTGCCAGCAGCGCGACCGGGACAGGGATTTCTAGCAATCAGCCCCAGCATTTT.

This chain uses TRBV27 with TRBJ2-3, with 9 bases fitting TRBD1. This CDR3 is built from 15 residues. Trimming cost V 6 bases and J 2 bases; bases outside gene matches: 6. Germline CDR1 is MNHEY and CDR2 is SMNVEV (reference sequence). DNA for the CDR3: TGTGCCAGCAGCTACAGGGGGCGGGACACAGATACGCAGTATTTT. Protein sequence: CASSYRGRDTDTQYF.

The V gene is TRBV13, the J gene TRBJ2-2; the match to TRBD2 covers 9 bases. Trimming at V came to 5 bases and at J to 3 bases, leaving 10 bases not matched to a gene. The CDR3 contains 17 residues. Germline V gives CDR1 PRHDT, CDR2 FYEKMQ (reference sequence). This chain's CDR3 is CASSQRRGGQDTGELFF. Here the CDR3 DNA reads TGTGCCAGCAGCCAGAGGCGGGGGGGCCAAGACACCGGGGAGCTGTTTTTT.

This CDR3 is CAISERTTGANVLTF. Here the CDR3 DNA reads TGTGCCATCAGTGAAAGGACTACTGGGGCCAACGTCCTGACTTTC. The J gene is TRBJ2-6, the V gene TRBV10-3; maybe TRBD2 (6 bases). Germline CDR1 is ENHRY and CDR2 is SYGVKD. V was cut by 3 bases and J by 2 bases, with 8 bases left in between. The CDR3 covers 15 residues.

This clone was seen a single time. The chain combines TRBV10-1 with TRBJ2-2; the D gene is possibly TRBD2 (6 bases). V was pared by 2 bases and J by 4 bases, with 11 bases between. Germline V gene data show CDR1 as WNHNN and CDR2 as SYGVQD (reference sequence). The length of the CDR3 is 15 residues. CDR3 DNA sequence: TGCGCCAGCAGTGAGGCGGGATTCGGCACCGGGGAGCTGTTTTTT. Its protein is CASSEAGFGTGELFF.

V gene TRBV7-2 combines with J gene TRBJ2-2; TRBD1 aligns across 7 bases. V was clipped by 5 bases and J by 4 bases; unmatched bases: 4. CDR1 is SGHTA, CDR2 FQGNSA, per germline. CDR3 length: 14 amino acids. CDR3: CASSRQGSTGELFF. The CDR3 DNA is TGTGCCAGCAGCAGACAGGGAAGCACCGGGGAGCTGTTTTTT.

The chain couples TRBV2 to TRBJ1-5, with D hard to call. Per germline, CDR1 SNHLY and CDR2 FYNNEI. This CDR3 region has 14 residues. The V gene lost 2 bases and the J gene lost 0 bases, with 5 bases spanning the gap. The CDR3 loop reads CASSETSSNQPQHF. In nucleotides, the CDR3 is TGTGCCAGCAGTGAAACTAGTAGCAATCAGCCCCAGCATTTT.

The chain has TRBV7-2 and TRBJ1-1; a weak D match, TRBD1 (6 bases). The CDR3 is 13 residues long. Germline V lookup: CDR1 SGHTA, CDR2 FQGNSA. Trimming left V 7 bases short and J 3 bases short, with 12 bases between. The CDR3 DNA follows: TGTGCCAGCATCGGACAGTCTTACACTGAAGCTTTCTTT. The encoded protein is CASIGQSYTEAFF.

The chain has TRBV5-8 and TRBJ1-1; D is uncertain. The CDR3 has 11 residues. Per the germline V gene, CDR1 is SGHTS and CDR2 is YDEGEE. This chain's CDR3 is CGGRENTEAFF. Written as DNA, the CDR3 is TGTGGCGGGAGGGAGAACACTGAAGCTTTCTTT. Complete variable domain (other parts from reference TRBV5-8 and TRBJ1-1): EAGVTQSPTHLIKTRGQQATLRCSPISGHTSVYWYQQALGLGLQFLLWYDEGEERNRGNFPPRFSGRQFPNYSSELNVNALELEDSALYLCGGRENTEAFFGQGTRLTVV.

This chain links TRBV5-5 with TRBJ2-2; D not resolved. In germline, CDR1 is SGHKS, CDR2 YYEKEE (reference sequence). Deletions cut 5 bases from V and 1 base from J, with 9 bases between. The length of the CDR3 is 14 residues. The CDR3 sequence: CASSLPGNTGELFF. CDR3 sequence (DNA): TGTGCCAGCAGTTTACCAGGGAACACCGGGGAGCTGTTTTTT.

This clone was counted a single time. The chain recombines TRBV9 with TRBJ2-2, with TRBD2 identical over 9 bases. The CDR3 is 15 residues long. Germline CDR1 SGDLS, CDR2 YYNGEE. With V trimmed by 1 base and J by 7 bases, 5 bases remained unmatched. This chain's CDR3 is CASSVSGGTGGELFF. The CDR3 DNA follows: TGTGCCAGCAGCGTAAGCGGGGGGACCGGCGGGGAGCTGTTTTTT.

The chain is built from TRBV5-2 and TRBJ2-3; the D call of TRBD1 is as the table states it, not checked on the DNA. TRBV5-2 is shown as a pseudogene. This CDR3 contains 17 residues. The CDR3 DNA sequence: TGTGCCAGCATGAGCAGACACGTGTCTACGTCGACAGATACGCAGTATTTT. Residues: CASMSRHVSTSTDTQYF.

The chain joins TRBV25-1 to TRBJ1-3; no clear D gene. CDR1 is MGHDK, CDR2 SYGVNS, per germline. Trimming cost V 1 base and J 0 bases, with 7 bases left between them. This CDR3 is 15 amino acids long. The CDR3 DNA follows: TGTGCCAGCAGTGAATCGGCTAGCTCTGGAAACACCATATATTTT. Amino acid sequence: CASSESASSGNTIYF. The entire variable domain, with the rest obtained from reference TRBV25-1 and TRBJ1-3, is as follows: EADIYQTPRYLVIGTGKKITLECSQTMGHDKMYWYQQDPGMELHLIHYSYGVNSTEKGDLSSESTVSRIRTEHFPLTLESARPSHTSQYLCASSESASSGNTIYFGEGSWLTVV.

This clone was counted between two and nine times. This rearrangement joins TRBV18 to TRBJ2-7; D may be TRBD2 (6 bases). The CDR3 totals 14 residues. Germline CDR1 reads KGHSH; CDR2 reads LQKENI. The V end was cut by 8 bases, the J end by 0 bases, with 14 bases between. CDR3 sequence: CASHKEGSSYEQYF. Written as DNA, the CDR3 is TGTGCCAGCCACAAGGAGGGCAGCTCCTACGAGCAGTACTTC.

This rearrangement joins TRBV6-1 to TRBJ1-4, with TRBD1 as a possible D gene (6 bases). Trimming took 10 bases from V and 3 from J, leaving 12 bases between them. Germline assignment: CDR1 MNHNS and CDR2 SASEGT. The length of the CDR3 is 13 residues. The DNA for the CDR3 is TGTGCCACACAAGGGGGTCCTAATGAAAAACTGTTTTTT. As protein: CATQGGPNEKLFF.

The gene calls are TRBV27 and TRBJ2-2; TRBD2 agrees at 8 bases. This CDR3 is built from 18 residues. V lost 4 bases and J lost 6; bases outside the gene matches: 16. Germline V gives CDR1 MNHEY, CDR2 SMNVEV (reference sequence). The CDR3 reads CASSSGGVSTSIPGELFF. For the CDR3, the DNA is TGTGCCAGCAGTTCCGGGGGGGTTTCGACTTCCATCCCCGGGGAGCTGTTTTTT.

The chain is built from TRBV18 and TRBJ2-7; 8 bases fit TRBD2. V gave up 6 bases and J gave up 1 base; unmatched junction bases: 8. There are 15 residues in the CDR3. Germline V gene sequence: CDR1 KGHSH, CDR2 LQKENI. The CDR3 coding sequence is TGTGCCAGCTCCCCGGGGCGGGGGGATTCCTACGAGCAGTACTTC. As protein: CASSPGRGDSYEQYF.

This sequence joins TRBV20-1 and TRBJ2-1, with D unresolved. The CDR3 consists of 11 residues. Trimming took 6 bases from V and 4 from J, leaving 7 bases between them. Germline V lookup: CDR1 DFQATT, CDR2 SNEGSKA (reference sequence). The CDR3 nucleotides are TGCAGTGCGACACGTTACAATGAGCAGTTCTTC. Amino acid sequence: CSATRYNEQFF.

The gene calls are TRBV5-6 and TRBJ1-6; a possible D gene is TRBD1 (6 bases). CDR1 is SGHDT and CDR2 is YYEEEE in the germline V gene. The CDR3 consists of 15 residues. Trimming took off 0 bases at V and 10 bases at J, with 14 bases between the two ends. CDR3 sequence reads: CASSLDGGRGSPLHF. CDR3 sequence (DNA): TGTGCCAGCAGCTTGGATGGGGGCAGAGGGTCACCCCTCCACTTT.

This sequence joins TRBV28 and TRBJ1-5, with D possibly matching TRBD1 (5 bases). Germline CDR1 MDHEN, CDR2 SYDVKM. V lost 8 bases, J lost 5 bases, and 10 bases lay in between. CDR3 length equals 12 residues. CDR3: CASQRGYQPQHF. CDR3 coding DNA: TGTGCCAGCCAACGGGGGTATCAGCCCCAGCATTTT.